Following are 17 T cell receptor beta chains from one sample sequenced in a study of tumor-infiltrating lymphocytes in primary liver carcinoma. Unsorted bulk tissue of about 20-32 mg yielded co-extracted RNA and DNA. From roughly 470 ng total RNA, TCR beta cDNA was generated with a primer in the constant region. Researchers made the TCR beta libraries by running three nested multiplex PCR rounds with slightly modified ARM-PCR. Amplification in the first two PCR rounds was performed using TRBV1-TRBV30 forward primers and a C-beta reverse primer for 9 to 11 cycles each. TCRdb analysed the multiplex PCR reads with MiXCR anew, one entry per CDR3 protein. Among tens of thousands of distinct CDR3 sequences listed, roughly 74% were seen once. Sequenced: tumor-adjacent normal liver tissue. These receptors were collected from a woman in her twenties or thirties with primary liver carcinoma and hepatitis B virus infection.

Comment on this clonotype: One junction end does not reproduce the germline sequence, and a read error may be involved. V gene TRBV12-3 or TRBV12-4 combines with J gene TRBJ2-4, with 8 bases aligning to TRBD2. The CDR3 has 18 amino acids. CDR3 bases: TGTGCCAGTAGTTTAGCCCAAGTTCGAGCGGGGGAGTGGGACATTCAGTACTTC. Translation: CASSLAQVRAGEWDIQYF.

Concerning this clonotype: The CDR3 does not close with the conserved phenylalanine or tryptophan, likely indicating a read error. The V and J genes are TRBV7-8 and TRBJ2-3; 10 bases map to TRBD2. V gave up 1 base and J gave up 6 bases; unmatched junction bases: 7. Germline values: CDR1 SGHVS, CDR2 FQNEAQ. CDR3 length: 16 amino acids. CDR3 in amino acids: CASSLGAGGPDDTQYL. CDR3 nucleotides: TGTGCCAGCAGCTTAGGAGCGGGAGGGCCTGATGATACGCAGTATCTC.

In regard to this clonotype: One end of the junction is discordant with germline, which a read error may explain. The CDR3 DNA reads as TGTTCTAGTACCTCTGGCACCCGGGAGCTGTTTTTT. It is translated as CSSTSGTRELFF. V is TRBV12-5 and J is TRBJ2-2; no clear D gene. This CDR3 comprises 12 residues. The germline CDR1 and CDR2 sequences are LGHNT and FRNRAP.

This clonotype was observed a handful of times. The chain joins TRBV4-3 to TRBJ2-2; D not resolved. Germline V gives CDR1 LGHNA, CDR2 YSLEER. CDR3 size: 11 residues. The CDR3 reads CGRLGTGELFF. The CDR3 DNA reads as TGCGGCAGACTTGGCACCGGGGAGCTGTTTTTT.

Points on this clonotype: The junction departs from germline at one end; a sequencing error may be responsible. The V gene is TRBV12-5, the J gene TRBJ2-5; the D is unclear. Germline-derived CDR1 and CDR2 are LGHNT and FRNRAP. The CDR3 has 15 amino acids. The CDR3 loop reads CASPPLSIGQATQYF. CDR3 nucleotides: TGTGCTAGTCCGCCTCTCTCTATCGGCCAAGCGACCCAGTACTTT.

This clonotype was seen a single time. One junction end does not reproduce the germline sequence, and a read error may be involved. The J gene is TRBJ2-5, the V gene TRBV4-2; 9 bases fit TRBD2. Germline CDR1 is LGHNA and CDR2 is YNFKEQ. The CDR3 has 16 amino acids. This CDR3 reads CVSSQEGIAGATTHYF. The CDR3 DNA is TGTGTCAGCAGCCAAGAGGGAATAGCGGGAGCGACGACCCATTACTTC.

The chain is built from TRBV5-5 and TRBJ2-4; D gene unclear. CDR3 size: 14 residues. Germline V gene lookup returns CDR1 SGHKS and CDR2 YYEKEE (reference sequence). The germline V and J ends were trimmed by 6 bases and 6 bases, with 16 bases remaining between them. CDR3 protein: CASKLTWTANIQYF. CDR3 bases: TGTGCCAGCAAATTGACATGGACGGCAAACATTCAGTACTTC.

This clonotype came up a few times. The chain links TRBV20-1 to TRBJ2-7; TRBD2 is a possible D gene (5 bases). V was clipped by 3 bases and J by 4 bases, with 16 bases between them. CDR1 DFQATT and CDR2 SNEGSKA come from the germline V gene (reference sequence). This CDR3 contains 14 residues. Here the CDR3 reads CSARGMDLQYEQYF. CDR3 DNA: TGCAGTGCTAGGGGAATGGACTTACAGTACGAGCAGTACTTC.

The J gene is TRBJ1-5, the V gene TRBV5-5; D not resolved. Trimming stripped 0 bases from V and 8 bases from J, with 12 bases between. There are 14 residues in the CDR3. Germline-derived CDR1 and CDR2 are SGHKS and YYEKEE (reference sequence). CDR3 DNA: TGTGCCAGCAGCTTGGGACAATTCATTGAGCCCCAGCATTTT. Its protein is CASSLGQFIEPQHF.

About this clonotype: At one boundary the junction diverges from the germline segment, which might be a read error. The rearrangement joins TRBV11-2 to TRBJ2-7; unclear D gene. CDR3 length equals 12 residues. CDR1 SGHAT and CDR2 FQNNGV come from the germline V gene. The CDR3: CACSSYDYEQYF. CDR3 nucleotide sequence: TGTGCCTGCAGTTCATACGACTACGAGCAGTACTTC.

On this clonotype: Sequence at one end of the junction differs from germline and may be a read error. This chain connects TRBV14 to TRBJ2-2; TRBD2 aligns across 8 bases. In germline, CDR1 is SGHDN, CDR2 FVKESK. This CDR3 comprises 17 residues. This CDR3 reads CANSPHIAGPNTGELFF. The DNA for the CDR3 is TGTGCCAACAGCCCCCACATAGCGGGGCCGAACACCGGGGAGCTGTTTTTT. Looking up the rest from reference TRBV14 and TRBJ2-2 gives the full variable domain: EAGVTQFPSHSVIEKGQTVTLRCDPISGHDNLYWYRRVMGKEIKFLLHFVKESKQDESGMPNNRFLAERTGGTYSTLKVQPAELEDSGVYFCANSPHIAGPNTGELFFGEGSRLTVL.

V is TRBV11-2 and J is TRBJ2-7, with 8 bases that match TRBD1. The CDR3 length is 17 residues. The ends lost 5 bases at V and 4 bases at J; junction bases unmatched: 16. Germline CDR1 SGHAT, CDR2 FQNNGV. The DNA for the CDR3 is TGTGCCAGCAGCCCCTACACCAAGACAGGGGCCTCATACGAGCAGTACTTC. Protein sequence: CASSPYTKTGASYEQYF. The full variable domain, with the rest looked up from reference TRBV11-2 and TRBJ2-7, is EAGVAQSPRYKIIEKRQSVAFWCNPISGHATLYWYQQILGQGPKLLIQFQNNGVVDDSQLPKDRFSAERLKGVDSTLKIQPAKLEDSAVYLCASSPYTKTGASYEQYFGPGTRLTVT.

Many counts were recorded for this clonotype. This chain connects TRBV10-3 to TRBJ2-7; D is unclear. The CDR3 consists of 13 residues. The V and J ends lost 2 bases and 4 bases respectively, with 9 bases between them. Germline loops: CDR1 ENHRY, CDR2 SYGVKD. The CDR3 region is CAISEKEPYEQYF. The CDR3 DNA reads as TGTGCCATCAGTGAGAAGGAGCCTTACGAGCAGTACTTC.

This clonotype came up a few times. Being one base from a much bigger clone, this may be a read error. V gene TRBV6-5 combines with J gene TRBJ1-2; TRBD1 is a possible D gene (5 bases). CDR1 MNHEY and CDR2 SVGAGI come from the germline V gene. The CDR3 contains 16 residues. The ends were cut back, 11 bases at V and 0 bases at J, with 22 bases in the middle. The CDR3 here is CAVSVSGGSANYGYTF. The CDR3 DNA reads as TGTGCCGTGTCGGTCTCTGGGGGGTCAGCTAACTATGGCTACACCTTC.

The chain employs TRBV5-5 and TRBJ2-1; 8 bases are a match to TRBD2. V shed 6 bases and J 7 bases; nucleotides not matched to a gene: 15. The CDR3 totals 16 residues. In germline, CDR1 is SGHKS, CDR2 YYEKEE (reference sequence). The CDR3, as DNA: TGTGCCAGCAACCGCCGGGCGGCGGGAGGTGGGAATGAGCAGTTCTTC. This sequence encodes CASNRRAAGGGNEQFF.

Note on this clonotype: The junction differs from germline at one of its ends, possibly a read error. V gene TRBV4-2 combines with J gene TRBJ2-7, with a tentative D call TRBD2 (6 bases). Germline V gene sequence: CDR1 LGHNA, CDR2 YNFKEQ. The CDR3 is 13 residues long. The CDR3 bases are TGTGCCAGCAGTCAAGATAGGGACGGGGAGGAGTACTTC. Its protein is CASSQDRDGEEYF.

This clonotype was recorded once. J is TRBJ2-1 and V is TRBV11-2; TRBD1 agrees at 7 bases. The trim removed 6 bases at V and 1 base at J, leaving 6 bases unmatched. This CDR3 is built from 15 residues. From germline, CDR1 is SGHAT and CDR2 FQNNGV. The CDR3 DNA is TGTGCCAGCAGTCCCACGGGACAGTCCTACAATGAGCAGTTCTTC. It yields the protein CASSPTGQSYNEQFF.